The sequence of this T cell receptor beta chain was determined in a study of T cells in Graves' hyperthyroidism and ophthalmopathy. Study background: Before any treatment, at initial diagnosis, peripheral blood was collected.

Per the germline V gene, CDR1 is MNHEY and CDR2 is SMNVEV (reference sequence). V gave up 6 bases and J gave up 0 bases, with 15 bases separating them. The CDR3 is 16 residues long. This clonotype was recorded at least ten times. Amplified TCR beta CDR3 regions came from RNA transcripts. In the first-round RT-PCR of the TCR CDR3, the HTBI primer set was used. MiXCR was run by TCRdb on the multiplex PCR reads, yielding one entry per CDR3 protein. This table holds some 580,000 distinct CDR3 sequences, about 16% found once. The clonotype comes from a woman between 40 and 50 years old with Graves' ophthalmopathy. The source material was blood. The chain is built from TRBV27 and TRBJ1-5; D is uncertain. The CDR3 sequence is CASSPAIQFSNQPQHF. CDR3 sequence (DNA): TGTGCCAGCAGCCCGGCAATCCAGTTTAGCAATCAGCCCCAGCATTTT.